A selection of T cell receptor beta chains follows, all from one sample in a study of PD-L1 blockade in urothelial cancer. Assay: immunoSEQ multiplex PCR; the TCRdb copy retains only in-frame clones and omits some. This sample has over 70,000 clones, with roughly 80% found just once. The sample was PBMCs, taken around atezolizumab (anti-PD-L1) treatment. Receptors originate from a man between 65 and 80 years old with urothelial cancer. The CDR3 runs from the conserved cysteine through the conserved F or W. A D gene is named only where the DNA matches it firmly. Expanded clones are given a class, and other clones once, few, many or no size at all.

>NA|TRBD1|TRBV6-4|TRBJ2-1
CASSDGDRGKFF
TGTGCCAGCAGTGACGGGGACAGGGGGAAGTTCTTC
>NA|TRBD1|TRBV15|TRBJ2-7
CATSRGVGAGGHEQYF
TGTGCCACCAGCAGAGGAGTGGGGGCAGGGGGCCACGAGCAGTACTTC
>once|TRBD1|TRBV5-1|TRBJ1-1
CASSYGQGTQDTEAFF
TGCGCCAGCAGTTATGGACAGGGAACACAGGACACTGAAGCTTTCTTT
>NA|NA|TRBV27|TRBJ2-1
CASKGGNENEQFF
TGTGCCAGCAAGGGCGGGAATGAGAATGAGCAGTTCTTC
>NA|NA|TRBV5-6|TRBJ2-1
CASSFDNEQFF
TGTGCCAGCAGCTTCGACAATGAGCAGTTCTTC
>NA|NA|TRBV6-5|TRBJ1-5
CATKLGRDTNQPQHF
TGTGCCACCAAGTTGGGGAGGGACACGAATCAGCCCCAGCATTTT
>NA|NA|TRBV5-4|TRBJ1-2
CASSLETANYGYTF
TGTGCCAGCAGCTTGGAGACAGCTAACTATGGCTACACCTTC
>NA|TRBD2|TRBV10-3|TRBJ2-1
CAISERAGGPSYNEQFF
TGTGCCATCAGTGAGCGGGCGGGAGGGCCCTCCTACAATGAGCAGTTCTTC
>NA|NA|TRBV30|TRBJ1-3
CAWSTSGYSGNTIYF
TGTGCCTGGAGTACGTCGGGGTACTCTGGAAACACCATATATTTT
>NA|NA|TRBV27|TRBJ1-1
CASMGGRVTEAFF
TGTGCCAGCATGGGGGGAAGGGTTACTGAAGCTTTCTTT
>NA|NA|TRBV7-6|TRBJ1-3
CASSLAGLGGGNTIYF
TGTGCCAGCAGCTTAGCCGGCCTCGGCGGTGGAAACACCATATATTTT
>NA|TRBD1|TRBV10-3|TRBJ2-7
CAISPDRESDEQYF
TGTGCCATCAGTCCGGACAGGGAGTCCGACGAGCAGTACTTC
>NA|TRBD2|TRBV9|TRBJ2-3
CASSAILAGAQDTQYF
TGTGCCAGCAGCGCTATACTAGCGGGGGCCCAAGATACGCAGTATTTT
>NA|NA|TRBV6-1|TRBJ2-7
CASWQQTRREQYF
TGTGCCAGCTGGCAACAAACTAGGCGCGAGCAGTACTTC
>NA|TRBD1|TRBV11-3|TRBJ2-7
CASSVVQGREQYF
TGTGCCAGCAGTGTCGTACAGGGGCGAGAGCAGTACTTC
>once|NA|TRBV28|TRBJ1-4
CASSSGQGGEFF
NA
>NA|NA|TRBV2|TRBJ2-5
CASGRGAPGETQYF
TGTGCCAGCGGACGCGGGGCCCCCGGGGAGACCCAGTACTTC
>few|TRBD1|TRBV15|TRBJ2-3
CATNRDRATDTQYF
TGTGCCACCAACCGGGACAGGGCCACAGATACGCAGTATTTT
>NA|NA|TRBV5-1|TRBJ1-2
CASSLVGVGGYTF
TGCGCCAGCAGCTTGGTAGGGGTTGGTGGCTACACCTTC
>NA|TRBD1|TRBV7-9|TRBJ1-1
CASSPRAGQGLNTEAFF
TGTGCCAGCAGCCCTAGGGCGGGACAGGGGTTGAACACTGAAGCTTTCTTT
>few|TRBD1|TRBV6-5|TRBJ1-1
CASSRRDSEAFF
TGTGCCAGCAGTCGGCGGGACAGTGAAGCTTTCTTT
>once|NA|TRBV12-5|TRBJ1-3
CASAGPSGNTIYF
TGTGCTAGTGCAGGGCCTTCTGGAAACACCATATATTTT
>NA|NA|TRBV9|TRBJ2-2
CASSVGDTGIDTGELFF
TGTGCCAGCAGCGTAGGGGACACGGGTATTGACACCGGGGAGCTGTTTTTT
>few|NA|TRBV18|TRBJ1-1
CASSPGRDTEAFF
TGTGCCAGCTCACCAGGGAGGGACACTGAAGCTTTCTTT
>NA|TRBD2|TRBV6-1|TRBJ2-2
CASSEVSGSGGELFF
TGTGCCAGCAGTGAAGTTAGCGGGAGTGGCGGGGAGCTGTTTTTT
>NA|NA|TRBV7-2|TRBJ2-5
CASSRRTGTQETQYF
TGTGCCAGCAGCCGCCGTACAGGGACCCAAGAGACCCAGTACTTC
>NA|TRBD1|TRBV11-1|TRBJ2-7
CASSTDRGLSYEQYF
TGTGCCAGCAGCACCGACAGGGGCCTCTCCTACGAGCAGTACTTC
>NA|TRBD1|TRBV5-1|TRBJ1-4
CASSLGDRGRGSEKLFF
TGCGCCAGCAGCTTGGGGGACAGGGGGCGTGGGAGTGAAAAACTGTTTTTT
>NA|NA|TRBV6-5|TRBJ2-3
CASRNRDNSTDTQYF
TGTGCCAGCAGGAACCGGGACAATAGCACAGATACGCAGTATTTT
>NA|TRBD1|TRBV27|TRBJ1-2
CASSTSWDRGRHDYGYTF
TGTGCCAGCAGTACCTCGTGGGACAGGGGTAGGCACGACTATGGCTACACCTTC
>NA|TRBD1|TRBV9|TRBJ1-1
CASSVQTGGTEAFF
TGTGCCAGCAGCGTCCAGACAGGGGGCACTGAAGCTTTCTTT
>NA|NA|TRBV9|TRBJ2-1
CASSIGQFNEQFF
TGTGCCAGCAGCATCGGACAGTTCAATGAGCAGTTCTTC
>NA|NA|TRBV7-9|TRBJ2-1
CASSPAAGIPYNEQFF
TGTGCCAGCAGCCCGGCAGCGGGTATTCCCTACAATGAGCAGTTCTTC
>NA|TRBD1|TRBV7-3|TRBJ2-7
CASSVTGTGEQYF
TGTGCCAGCAGCGTGACAGGGACGGGGGAGCAGTACTTC
>NA|TRBD2|TRBV7-2|TRBJ2-7
CASGPIAGGEQYF
TGTGCCAGCGGCCCCATAGCGGGAGGGGAGCAGTACTTC
>NA|NA|TRBV7-9|TRBJ1-2
CASSQTGIYGYTF
TGTGCCAGCAGCCAGACCGGGATCTATGGCTACACCTTC
>NA|NA|TRBV30|TRBJ2-6
CAWSAWANVLTF
TGTGCCTGGAGTGCCTGGGCCAACGTCCTGACTTTC
>NA|NA|TRBV9|TRBJ2-3
CASGAPLGGSSTDTQYF
TGTGCCAGCGGAGCCCCCCTCGGCGGGTCTAGCACAGATACGCAGTATTTT
>NA|NA|TRBV25-1|TRBJ1-2
CASSQVDYGYTF
TGTGCCAGCAGCCAGGTGGACTATGGCTACACCTTC
>NA|NA|TRBV9|TRBJ1-2
CASSVAGARGYTF
TGTGCCAGCAGCGTAGCAGGGGCTCGTGGCTACACCTTC
>NA|TRBD2|TRBV25-1|TRBJ2-1
CASSDLAGFRGHNEQFF
TGTGCCAGCAGTGACCTAGCGGGGTTTAGGGGCCACAATGAGCAGTTCTTC
>once|NA|TRBV7-3|TRBJ2-7
CASSLRQDGEQYF
TGTGCCAGCAGCTTAAGACAGGACGGCGAGCAGTACTTC
>NA|NA|TRBV21-1|TRBJ2-7
CASSIGLTGVDYEQYF
TGTGCCAGCAGCATCGGACTTACAGGGGTCGACTACGAGCAGTACTTC
>medium-sized|TRBD2|TRBV7-7|TRBJ2-1
CASSPSTSGASNEQFF
TGTGCCAGCAGCCCCTCGACTAGCGGGGCGAGCAATGAGCAGTTCTTC
>NA|TRBD1|TRBV7-3|TRBJ1-2
CASSLTGGLGYTF
TGTGCCAGCAGCCTGACAGGGGGGCTTGGCTACACCTTC
>few|NA|TRBV5-4|TRBJ2-4
CASSLAGMTKNIQYF
TGTGCCAGCAGCTTAGCAGGGATGACCAAAAACATTCAGTACTTC
>many|TRBD2|TRBV11-2|TRBJ2-7
CASSFGTSGYEQYF
TGTGCCAGCAGCTTTGGGACTAGCGGCTACGAGCAGTACTTC
>NA|NA|TRBV7-3|TRBJ2-1
CASSLTDSSYNEQFF
TGTGCCAGCAGCTTAACGGACAGTTCCTACAATGAGCAGTTCTTC
>once|NA|TRBV4-3|TRBJ2-3
CASSQERVGDTQYF
TGCGCCAGCAGCCAAGAGCGGGTAGGAGATACGCAGTATTTT
>NA|NA|TRBV2|TRBJ1-2
CASSVYSPGDDGYTF
TGTGCCAGCAGTGTTTATTCCCCCGGTGATGATGGCTACACCTTC
>NA|TRBD2|TRBV4-1|TRBJ2-5
CASSQAGTSSGETQYF
TGCGCCAGCAGCCAAGCCGGGACTAGCTCGGGAGAGACCCAGTACTTC
>NA|NA|TRBV11-3|TRBJ1-2
CASSLKARNNYGYTF
TGTGCCAGCAGCTTAAAGGCCAGGAATAACTATGGCTACACCTTC
>NA|NA|TRBV5-4|TRBJ1-1
CASSLPGGLNTEAFF
TGTGCCAGCAGCTTACCGGGGGGCTTGAACACTGAAGCCTTCTTT
>once|NA|TRBV11-2|TRBJ2-3
CASRGAGDTQYF
TGTGCCAGCAGGGGGGCTGGAGATACGCAGTATTTT
>NA|TRBD2|TRBV7-8|TRBJ2-2
CASSLVPAGATGELFF
TGTGCCAGCAGCTTAGTTCCAGCGGGAGCCACCGGGGAGCTGTTTTTT
>NA|TRBD1|TRBV7-2|TRBJ1-1
CASSVGQGYAEAFF
TGTGCCAGCAGCGTAGGACAGGGGTACGCTGAAGCTTTCTTT
>NA|NA|TRBV7-2|TRBJ2-2
CASSLAGGGNTGELFF
TGTGCCAGCAGCTTAGCGGGAGGTGGTAACACCGGGGAGCTGTTTTTT
>NA|NA|TRBV6-5|TRBJ2-5
CASSARGTAQETQYF
TGTGCCAGCAGTGCTCGGGGGACAGCGCAAGAGACCCAGTACTTC
>NA|TRBD2|TRBV6-1|TRBJ2-7
CASSDNRRGVYEQYF
TGTGCCAGCAGTGATAATCGACGGGGGGTGTACGAGCAGTACTTC